This entry lists 21 T cell receptor beta chains sequenced from one sample in a study of blood T cell repertoires in COVID-19. Produced via immunoSEQ multiplex PCR; TCRdb's table is partial and in-frame only. The sample has over 200,000 clones, roughly 85% seen once. The sequenced sample consisted of PBMCs or T cells enriched from blood (not recorded which). The receptors shown here come from a man aged 25 to 45 who had recovered from COVID-19.

This chain connects TRBV7-2 to TRBJ2-5, with 7 bases aligning to TRBD2. CDR1 SGHTA and CDR2 FQGNSA come from the germline V gene. CDR3 length: 15 residues. The junction had 7 bases not matched to a gene; V was cut back by 1 base and J by 5 bases. The CDR3 is CASSLGLAGVETQYF. Here the CDR3 DNA reads TGTGCCAGCAGCTTAGGGTTGGCGGGGGTGGAGACCCAGTACTTC.

The rearrangement joins TRBV19 to TRBJ2-2; tentatively, D is TRBD2 (6 bases). The length of the CDR3 is 18 residues. CDR1 is LNHDA, CDR2 SQIVND, per germline (reference sequence). V was cut by 5 bases and J by 4 bases, with 23 bases left in between. CDR3 region: CASSGPLVSGSGTGELFF. The CDR3 bases are TGTGCCAGTAGTGGCCCACTAGTATCCGGGAGTGGCACCGGGGAGCTGTTTTTT.

The chain uses TRBV11-2 and TRBJ2-7; 9 nucleotides match TRBD1. The CDR3 consists of 19 residues. V was pared by 4 bases and J by 3 bases, with 19 bases of the junction left unmatched. CDR1 and CDR2 (germline): SGHAT, FQNNGV. For the CDR3, the DNA is TGTGCCAGCAGCTCATCCGGGACAGGGATTTTTGTGGGAGGCTACGAGCAGTACTTC. Translated, it gives CASSSSGTGIFVGGYEQYF. The complete variable domain, with remaining parts taken from reference TRBV11-2 and TRBJ2-7, reads EAGVAQSPRYKIIEKRQSVAFWCNPISGHATLYWYQQILGQGPKLLIQFQNNGVVDDSQLPKDRFSAERLKGVDSTLKIQPAKLEDSAVYLCASSSSGTGIFVGGYEQYFGPGTRLTVT.

V gene TRBV28 combines with J gene TRBJ1-5; a weak D match, TRBD1 (6 bases). V dropped 5 bases and J dropped 7 bases, with 15 bases sitting between them. CDR1 is MDHEN and CDR2 is SYDVKM in the germline V gene. This CDR3 has 14 amino acids. CDR3 protein: CASSVSHRVQPQHF. Written as DNA, the CDR3 is TGTGCCAGCAGTGTCTCGCACAGGGTCCAGCCCCAGCATTTT.

The gene calls are TRBV10-1 and TRBJ2-3; TRBD2 agrees at 8 bases. Looked up from germline, CDR1 is WNHNN and CDR2 is SYGVQD (reference sequence). The CDR3 length is 14 residues. V dropped 4 bases and J dropped 5; count of bases not matched to a gene: 5. CDR3 nucleotide sequence: TGCGCCAGCAGTGGGGGCGGGAGGATAGATACGCAGTATTTT. Amino acids: CASSGGGRIDTQYF.

The chain is built from TRBV6-1 and TRBJ1-2; no definite D call. Trimming cost V 2 bases and J 2 bases, with 9 bases left between them. Per the germline V gene, CDR1 is MNHNS and CDR2 is SASEGT. This CDR3 contains 14 residues. CDR3 in DNA: TGTGCCAGCAGTGAATACGGAGGGAACTATGGCTACACCTTC. Protein product: CASSEYGGNYGYTF.

This clone was found once. The genes are TRBV9 and TRBJ2-1, with 9 nucleotides matching TRBD2. Germline CDR1 is SGDLS and CDR2 is YYNGEE. Losses at the gene ends were 0 bases for V and 9 bases for J; bases not matched to a gene: 4. This CDR3 spans 14 amino acids. CDR3 sequence: CASSVVRGRGEQFF. CDR3 nucleotide sequence: TGTGCCAGCAGCGTAGTTCGCGGGAGGGGTGAGCAGTTCTTC.

This chain joins TRBV27 and TRBJ2-7; TRBD2 matches at 13 bases. V lost 4 bases, J lost 3 bases, and 3 bases stayed unmatched. The CDR3 spans 15 residues. Germline V CDR1 and CDR2: MNHEY, SMNVEV (reference sequence). Written as DNA, the CDR3 is TGTGCCAGCAGTTCCTGGACTAGCGGGAGCTACGAGCAGTACTTC. Protein product: CASSSWTSGSYEQYF.

The chain couples TRBV6-5 to TRBJ1-4; tentative D call: TRBD1 (6 bases). Trimming removed 6 bases at V and 10 bases at J, with 15 bases between. Germline CDR1 and CDR2: MNHEY and SVGAGI. The CDR3 runs to 13 residues. Here the CDR3 DNA reads TGTGCCAGCAGCCCCTGGGAAGGGGGAAAACTGTTTTTT. Translation gives CASSPWEGGKLFF.

The chain is built from TRBV6-1 and TRBJ1-5; D may be TRBD1 (5 bases). The CDR3 totals 15 residues. V gave up 2 bases and J gave up 7 bases, with 15 bases separating them. Germline loops: CDR1 MNHNS, CDR2 SASEGT. As DNA, the CDR3 is TGTGCCAGCAGTGAAAGGCGGCAGGGTTACCAGCCCCAGCATTTT. Its protein is CASSERRQGYQPQHF.

V is TRBV19 and J is TRBJ1-2, with D hard to call. Trimming took 0 bases from V and 0 from J, leaving 17 bases between them. The length of the CDR3 is 18 residues. Germline V CDR1 and CDR2: LNHDA, SQIVND (reference sequence). The CDR3 sequence is CASSIETELYKANYGYTF. The CDR3 DNA sequence: TGTGCCAGTAGTATAGAAACAGAGCTATACAAAGCTAACTATGGCTACACCTTC.

The genes are TRBV5-1 and TRBJ2-1, with 10 nucleotides matching TRBD1. CDR1 is SGHRS and CDR2 is YFSETQ in the germline V gene. The CDR3 has 16 residues. After removal of 1 base from V and 8 bases from J, the junction contained 9 bases not matched to a gene. In DNA, the CDR3 is TGCGCCAGCAGCTTGAGGGTGGGACAGGGGAACGATGAGCAGTTCTTC. It is translated as CASSLRVGQGNDEQFF.

The gene calls are TRBV19 and TRBJ1-2, with D perhaps matching TRBD1 (5 bases). Trimming pared 9 bases from V and 6 bases from J, leaving 17 bases between. The CDR3 covers 13 residues. CDR1 and CDR2 (germline): LNHDA, SQIVND (reference sequence). CDR3 loop: CASRRPGLHGYTF. In DNA form, the CDR3 reads TGTGCCAGCCGGCGTCCGGGACTACATGGCTACACCTTC.

This chain's CDR3 is CASSRRDSLYGYTF. As DNA, the CDR3 is TGTGCCAGCAGTAGACGGGACAGCCTCTATGGCTACACCTTC. The rearrangement uses TRBV27 and TRBJ1-2; 7 bases map to TRBD1. With V trimmed by 5 bases and J by 4 bases, 7 bases remained unmatched. The CDR3 contains 14 residues. Per the germline V gene, CDR1 is MNHEY and CDR2 is SMNVEV (reference sequence).

The chain has TRBV28 and TRBJ2-7; a weak D match, TRBD1 (6 bases). Germline values: CDR1 MDHEN, CDR2 SYDVKM. V was shortened by 6 bases and J by 2 bases, with 11 bases between the two germline ends. The CDR3 is 13 amino acids. This CDR3 is CASRQGLPYEQYF. CDR3 DNA sequence: TGTGCCAGCAGACAGGGTTTACCCTACGAGCAGTACTTC.

Only one count was recorded for this clone. This chain joins TRBV18 and TRBJ2-7; 10 bases are shared with TRBD2. Germline V gives CDR1 KGHSH, CDR2 LQKENI. The V and J ends lost 0 bases and 2 bases, in that order; junction bases with no gene match: 1. The CDR3 runs 15 residues. CDR3 amino acids: CASSPPSGGAYEQYF. CDR3 DNA sequence: TGTGCCAGCTCACCACCGAGCGGGGGGGCCTACGAGCAGTACTTC.

The J gene is TRBJ1-2, the V gene TRBV10-3, with D hard to call. The CDR3 is made up of 12 amino acids. The V and J ends lost 1 base and 4 bases respectively, with 4 bases between them. In germline, CDR1 is ENHRY, CDR2 SYGVKD. The CDR3 region is CAISEFLYGYTF. In DNA, the CDR3 is TGTGCCATCAGTGAGTTCCTCTATGGCTACACCTTC.

The J gene is TRBJ2-3, the V gene TRBV30, with 8 bases fitting TRBD2. V shed 3 bases, J shed 6 bases, and the junction held 8 bases outside the gene matches. Germline CDR1 GTSNPN, CDR2 SVGIG (reference sequence). This CDR3 is 14 amino acids long. The CDR3 is CAWRLKAGADTQYF. CDR3 DNA: TGTGCCTGGAGATTAAAAGCGGGAGCGGATACGCAGTATTTT.

The chain has TRBV24-1 and TRBJ1-2; D call uncertain. CDR1 and CDR2 (germline): KGHDR, SFDVKD. V was pared by 3 bases and J by 8 bases, with 18 bases between. There are 15 residues in the CDR3. The CDR3 spells CATSDVGIGRGGYTF. The CDR3, as DNA: TGTGCCACCAGTGATGTGGGAATCGGTCGGGGAGGCTACACCTTC.

The rearrangement links TRBV30 to TRBJ2-2, with D possibly being TRBD1 (6 bases). CDR1 and CDR2 from the germline V gene are GTSNPN and SVGIG (reference sequence). The CDR3 has 16 residues. The ends were cut back, 2 bases at V and 3 bases at J, with 16 bases in the middle. CDR3 in amino acids: CAWSRGRGKHTGELFF. CDR3 in DNA: TGTGCCTGGAGTCGGGGCAGGGGAAAGCACACCGGGGAGCTGTTTTTT.

This sequence joins TRBV10-3 and TRBJ2-2; 12 nucleotides agree with TRBD2. This CDR3 has 15 residues. The V gene end was trimmed by 3 bases and the J gene end by 7 bases; junction bases not matched to a gene: 3. Germline lookup yields CDR1 ENHRY and CDR2 SYGVKD. The CDR3 here is CAISDATSGGGELFF. The CDR3 DNA sequence: TGTGCCATCAGTGATGCGACTAGCGGGGGCGGGGAGCTGTTTTTT.